The 5 T cell receptor beta chains in this list originate from one sample, sequenced in a study of naive and memory T cell subsets. General study results and limits: Possibly reflecting memory cells re-expressing CD45RA, a few larger clonotypes occurred in naive repertoires, especially CD8.

No antigen has been assigned to these receptors. The beta constant-region primer was an equimolar mix of two oligonucleotides covering TRBC1 and TRBC2. Ligated cDNA was amplified by four rounds of PCR with nested alpha and beta constant-region primers and SP2. TCRdb re-derived calls from the UMI-ligation and nested PCR reads in MiXCR, one entry per CDR3 protein. The sample holds over 130,000 distinct CDR3 sequences, about 20% seen once. Sample: naive CD8+ T cells from blood. The receptors stem from a human donor in good health.

The gene calls are TRBV6-5 and TRBJ1-1; the match to TRBD1 covers 8 bases. The ends lost 5 bases at V and 1 base at J; junction bases unmatched: 6. The CDR3 length is 15 residues. Germline values: CDR1 MNHEY, CDR2 SVGAGI. Written as DNA, the CDR3 is TGTGCCAGCAGTCAATCGACAGGGGCGAACACTGAAGCTTTCTTT. Amino acids: CASSQSTGANTEAFF.

This CDR3 is CASSQDDIAVRMPSGETQYF. Here the CDR3 DNA reads TGTGCCAGCAGCCAAGATGACATTGCAGTTCGGATGCCGAGCGGGGAGACCCAGTACTTC. The chain combines TRBV3-1 with TRBJ2-5, with D tentatively TRBD2 (6 bases). This CDR3 region has 20 residues. CDR1 is LGHDT and CDR2 is YNNKEL in the germline V gene (reference sequence). Trimming shortened V by 0 bases and J by 5 bases, and 28 bases separated the two germline ends.

The chain joins TRBV27 to TRBJ1-1; 8 bases agree with TRBD1. V lost 5 bases and J lost 4; bases outside the gene matches: 12. Germline V gene lookup returns CDR1 MNHEY and CDR2 SMNVEV (reference sequence). The CDR3 consists of 16 residues. DNA for the CDR3: TGTGCCAGCAGTCCCGACGCCAGGGGGCCAGGCACTGAAGCTTTCTTT. It translates to CASSPDARGPGTEAFF.

This clonotype was observed a handful of times. The chain couples TRBV4-1 to TRBJ1-5; D call uncertain. CDR3 length: 12 residues. V gave up 3 bases and J gave up 4 bases, with 4 bases separating them. Germline V gene data show CDR1 as MGHRA and CDR2 as YSYEKL. CDR3 residues: CASSQGNQPQHF. CDR3 nucleotide sequence: TGCGCCAGCAGCCAGGGTAATCAGCCCCAGCATTTT.

The rearrangement uses TRBV6-2 or TRBV6-3 and TRBJ2-7; tentative D call: TRBD1 (6 bases). Germline V CDR1 and CDR2: MNHEY, SVGEGT. Deletions cut 2 bases from V and 2 bases from J, with 10 bases between. The CDR3 is made up of 14 amino acids. CDR3 protein: CASSYLQGPYEQYF. Here the CDR3 DNA reads TGTGCCAGCAGTTACCTACAGGGACCCTACGAGCAGTACTTC.